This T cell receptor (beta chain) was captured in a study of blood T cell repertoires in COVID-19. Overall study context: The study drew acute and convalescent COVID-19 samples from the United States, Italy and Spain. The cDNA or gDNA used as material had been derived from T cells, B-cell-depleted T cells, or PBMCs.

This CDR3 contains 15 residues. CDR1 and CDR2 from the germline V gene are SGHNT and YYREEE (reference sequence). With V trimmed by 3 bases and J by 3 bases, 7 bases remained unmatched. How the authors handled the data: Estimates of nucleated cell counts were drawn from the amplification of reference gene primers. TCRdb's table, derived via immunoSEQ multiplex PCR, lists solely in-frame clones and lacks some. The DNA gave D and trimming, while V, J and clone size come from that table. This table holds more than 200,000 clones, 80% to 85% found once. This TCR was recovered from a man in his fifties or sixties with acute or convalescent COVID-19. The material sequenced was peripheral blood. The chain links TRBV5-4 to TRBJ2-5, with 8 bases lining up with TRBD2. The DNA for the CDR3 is TGTGCCAGCAGCTCCCGGGGGGGGCTGGAAGAGACCCAGTACTTC. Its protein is CASSSRGGLEETQYF.